The 20 T cell receptor beta chains below come from one sample, sequenced in a study of T cells in women clearing cervical HPV infection (dated by TCRdb to 2017 to 2018). Libraries were made using the immunoSEQ multiplex PCR assay. TCRdb holds this immuneACCESS table with in-frame rearrangements only. Some clones are missing; in checked studies, unresolved V genes explain under half, and the rest has no known cause. The table for this sample lists tens of thousands of clones. Of the sample, 6.5% to 7.5% falls within the top ten clones. The sequencing input was blood buffy coat. Receptor source: a woman between 18 and 70 years old with a cervical HPV16 infection that either progressed to CIN3+ or cleared (not recorded which).

To note about this clone: The read finishes 3 residues shy of the CDR3 end, and the germline J gene is used to complete it. This chain uses TRBV2 with TRBJ2-6, with a possible D match to TRBD2 (5 bases). The CDR3 consists of 13 residues. Germline CDR1 is SNHLY and CDR2 is FYNNEI. CDR3 in amino acids: CASTPSGLFLLTF. The part of the CDR3 DNA that was read is TGTGCCAGCACACCCTCAGGACTCTTTCTC.

As for this clone: The sequenced fragment ends 3 residues before the CDR3 boundary, so the rest is inferred from the germline J gene. This chain links TRBV19 with TRBJ1-1, with TRBD1 as a possible D gene (5 bases). The CDR3 covers 15 residues. CDR1 is LNHDA and CDR2 is SQIVND in the germline V gene (reference sequence). Deletions cut 6 bases from V and 4 bases from J, with 18 bases between. The CDR3 is CASSNPWGGSTEAFF. Incomplete CDR3 DNA: TGTGCCAGTAGCAACCCCTGGGGGGGGTCCACTGAA.

A word on this clone: The CDR3 end is not reached by the read, which stops 3 residues before it; the germline J gene fills it in. The chain couples TRBV30 to TRBJ1-6; TRBD1 agrees at 9 bases. Germline V gene sequence: CDR1 GTSNPN, CDR2 SVGIG (reference sequence). The junction had 8 bases not matched to a gene; V was cut back by 0 bases and J by 11 bases. CDR3 length: 15 residues. The DNA read from the CDR3 is TGTGCCTGGAGTGTCCGACAGGGGGATAGTGCACCC. This translates into CAWSVRQGDSAP. The CDR3, in full, reads CAWSVRQGDSAPLHF.

To note about this clone: Sequencing ends 3 residues short of the CDR3 end; the germline J gene provides the rest. V usage is TRBV7-6 and J usage is TRBJ2-7, with 11 bases lining up with TRBD1. CDR1 is SGHVS, CDR2 FNYEAQ, per germline. The CDR3 extends over 14 amino acids. V lost 7 bases and J lost 5; bases outside the gene matches: 7. The DNA read from the CDR3 is TGTGCCAGCACCGGACAGGGGGCGCGCAACGAG. Its translation is CASTGQGARNE. The full CDR3 protein reads CASTGQGARNEQYF. Drawing the rest from reference TRBV7-6 and TRBJ2-7, the complete variable domain is GAGVSQSPRYKVTKRGQDVALRCDPISGHVSLYWYRQALGQGPEFLTYFNYEAQQDKSGLPNDRFSAERPEGSISTLTIQRTEQRDSAMYRCASTGQGARNEQYFGPGTRLTVT.

About this clone: The read gets to within 3 residues of the CDR3 end, and the germline J gene fills in the rest. The chain couples TRBV6-1 to TRBJ2-1, with D unresolved. The ends were cut back, 4 bases at V and 9 bases at J, with 13 bases in the middle. Germline V gives CDR1 MNHNS, CDR2 SASEGT. CDR3 size: 13 residues. CDR3 sequence reads: CASSGTATLEQFF. CDR3 DNA (partial): TGTGCCAGCAGTGGAACAGCAACCCTTGAG.

A remark on this clone: Read data end 3 residues before the CDR3 end; the end is taken from the germline J gene. This chain connects TRBV5-6 to TRBJ2-5; 9 bases fit TRBD2. The ends lost 0 bases at V and 4 bases at J; junction bases unmatched: 1. Germline V gene data show CDR1 as SGHDT and CDR2 as YYEEEE. This CDR3 has 14 amino acids. The CDR3 bases that were read are TGTGCCAGCAGCTTGGGCGGGGGGGTAGAGACC. This encodes CASSLGGGVET. The CDR3 in full is CASSLGGGVETQYF.

This clone counts as medium-sized by frequency. The CDR3 end lies 3 residues beyond the end of the read and is filled in from the germline J gene. This chain joins TRBV15 and TRBJ2-2; D is unclear. This CDR3 contains 16 residues. Germline V gene lookup returns CDR1 LNHNV and CDR2 YYDKDF (reference sequence). The V and J ends lost 0 bases and 2 bases respectively, with 10 bases between them. The CDR3 sequence is CATSRDLSRNTGELFF. The covered CDR3 bases are TGTGCCACCAGCAGAGATTTGTCCAGAAACACCGGGGAG.

As concerns this clone: The sequenced fragment ends 3 residues before the CDR3 boundary, so the rest is inferred from the germline J gene. This chain links TRBV10-3 with TRBJ1-5, with D tentatively TRBD1 (6 bases). Germline CDR1 and CDR2: ENHRY and SYGVKD. V lost 11 bases, J lost 5 bases, and 16 bases lay in between. There are 13 residues in the CDR3. CDR3 DNA, as far as it was read: TGTGCCGCCCGCCGGGACACCGATCAGCCC. Protein sequence: CAARRDTDQP. The full CDR3 protein reads CAARRDTDQPQHF.

As for this clone: The CDR3 end lies 3 residues beyond the end of the read and is filled in from the germline J gene. The J gene is TRBJ2-7, the V gene TRBV14; 7 bases map to TRBD1. The CDR3 extends over 15 amino acids. The J segment lost 2 bases and the V segment lost 4 bases, leaving 8 bases of the junction unmatched. CDR1 is SGHDN and CDR2 is FVKESK in the germline V gene. The covered CDR3 bases are TGTGCCAGCAGCCCACGGACAGGCAAAGCCTACGAG. Its translation is CASSPRTGKAYE. The entire CDR3 reads CASSPRTGKAYEQYF.

A note on this clone: Sequencing ends 3 residues short of the CDR3 end; the germline J gene provides the rest. V gene TRBV7-3 combines with J gene TRBJ2-1, with 7 bases fitting TRBD2. The CDR3 consists of 13 residues. The germline V gene has CDR1 SGHTA and CDR2 FQGTGA. The V and J ends lost 4 bases and 7 bases, in that order; junction bases with no gene match: 4. The chain's CDR3 is CASSSPGGNEQFF. Incomplete CDR3 DNA: TGTGCCAGCAGCTCGCCCGGGGGGAATGAG.

Concerning this clone: With the read ending 3 residues before the CDR3 end, the germline J gene is used to fill in that end. The gene calls are TRBV18 and TRBJ1-5; 9 positions agree with TRBD1. The CDR3 extends over 15 amino acids. The germline V gene has CDR1 KGHSH and CDR2 LQKENI. The V segment lost 4 bases and the J segment 4 bases; nucleotides outside the gene matches: 5. Incomplete CDR3 DNA: TGTGCCAGCTCACAGGTTGGACAGGGGAATCAGCCC. This sequence encodes CASSQVGQGNQP. The whole CDR3 sequence reads CASSQVGQGNQPQHF.

As to this clone: The read terminates 3 residues ahead of where the CDR3 ends, so the germline J gene completes it. The chain recombines TRBV11-2 with TRBJ2-3; D ambiguous. CDR1 SGHAT and CDR2 FQNNGV come from the germline V gene. With 4 bases removed from V and 5 bases from J, the gap between germline ends came to 7 bases. CDR3 size: 12 residues. CDR3 loop: CASSSRQDTQYF. CDR3 bases read: TGTGCCAGCAGCTCGAGGCAAGATACG. The entire variable domain, with the rest obtained from reference TRBV11-2 and TRBJ2-3, is as follows: EAGVAQSPRYKIIEKRQSVAFWCNPISGHATLYWYQQILGQGPKLLIQFQNNGVVDDSQLPKDRFSAERLKGVDSTLKIQPAKLEDSAVYLCASSSRQDTQYFGPGTRLTVL.

A note on this clone: The read falls 3 residues short of the CDR3 end, and the missing part is taken from the germline J gene. V and J are TRBV20-1 and TRBJ1-5; D is possibly TRBD1 (5 bases). Trimming stripped 0 bases from V and 1 base from J, with 13 bases between. The CDR3 spans 16 residues. Germline V lookup: CDR1 DFQATT, CDR2 SNEGSKA (reference sequence). The DNA read from the CDR3 is TGCAGTGCTAGAGAGGGGGGACCGCGGAGCAATCAGCCC. It is translated as CSAREGGPRSNQP. The full CDR3 is CSAREGGPRSNQPQHF.

As concerns this clone: The CDR3 end is not reached by the read, which stops 3 residues before it; the germline J gene fills it in. The chain employs TRBV20-1 and TRBJ1-2; 7 bases map to TRBD1. In germline, CDR1 is DFQATT, CDR2 SNEGSKA (reference sequence). Trimming cost V 4 bases and J 4 bases; bases outside gene matches: 6. This CDR3 is 13 amino acids long. The CDR3 DNA, read in part, is TGCAGTGCTACCGACAGGGCAGGCTATGGC. It encodes CSATDRAGYG. The complete CDR3 reads CSATDRAGYGYTF.

Comments on this clone: The read terminates 3 residues ahead of where the CDR3 ends, so the germline J gene completes it. J is TRBJ2-5 and V is TRBV20-1, with TRBD2 matching 9 bases. Trimming removed 4 bases from V and 1 base from J; junction bases left unmatched: 4. The CDR3 totals 14 residues. From germline, CDR1 is DFQATT and CDR2 SNEGSKA (reference sequence). CDR3 DNA, as far as it was read: TGCAGTGCTATCTTGACTAGCGGCCAAGAGACC. Encoded protein: CSAILTSGQET. The entire CDR3 sequence reads CSAILTSGQETQYF.

In regard to this clone: The CDR3 goes on 3 residues after the read ends, and that part is filled in from the germline J gene. The V and J genes are TRBV20-1 and TRBJ2-5; 8 nucleotides align to TRBD2. From germline, CDR1 is DFQATT and CDR2 SNEGSKA (reference sequence). The CDR3 covers 15 residues. V trimming: 0 bases; J trimming: 1 base; junction bases outside the gene matches: 4. Partial CDR3 DNA: TGCAGTGCTAGAGACTTACTAGCGGCCCAAGAGACC. The encoded protein is CSARDLLAAQET. The whole CDR3 protein is CSARDLLAAQETQYF.

With respect to this clone: The sequence runs out 3 residues before the end of the CDR3; the remainder is reconstructed from the germline J gene. The chain employs TRBV20-1 and TRBJ1-4, with D perhaps TRBD1 (6 bases). The V gene's germline CDR1 is DFQATT and CDR2 SNEGSKA (reference sequence). The CDR3 is 13 residues long. With 1 base removed from V and 6 bases from J, the gap between germline ends came to 9 bases. The CDR3 loop reads CSARGQGHEKLFF. The CDR3 bases that were read are TGCAGTGCTAGAGGTCAGGGGCATGAAAAA.

As for this clone: The read stops 3 residues short of the end of the CDR3; the missing end is completed from the germline J gene. The V gene is TRBV12-3 or TRBV12-4, the J gene TRBJ2-7; D may match TRBD1 or TRBD2 (5 bases each). V lost 3 bases and J 4 bases, leaving 7 bases between the germline ends. CDR3 length equals 12 residues. Partial CDR3 DNA: TGTGCCAGCAGTTTCGAGGGGTACGAG. Its protein is CASSFEGYE. The CDR3, in full, reads CASSFEGYEQYF.

With respect to this clone: The sequenced fragment ends 3 residues before the CDR3 boundary, so the rest is inferred from the germline J gene. The V and J genes are TRBV12-3 or TRBV12-4 and TRBJ2-5, with D perhaps matching TRBD1 (5 bases). The germline V and J ends were trimmed by 1 base and 3 bases, with 15 bases remaining between them. CDR3 length: 16 amino acids. The CDR3 reads CASSLGVTAQKETQYF. CDR3 bases read: TGTGCCAGCAGTTTAGGTGTGACAGCCCAAAAAGAGACC.

Concerning this clone itself: The read gets to within 3 residues of the CDR3 end, and the germline J gene fills in the rest. This chain connects TRBV5-1 to TRBJ1-4, with TRBD1 matching over 8 bases. With V trimmed by 0 bases and J by 6 bases, 1 base remained unmatched. This CDR3 has 14 amino acids. The germline V gene encodes CDR1 SGHRS and CDR2 YFSETQ. CDR3 bases read: TGCGCCAGCAGCTTGGACAGGGGGTATGAAAAA. It encodes CASSLDRGYEK. In full, the CDR3 is CASSLDRGYEKLFF.